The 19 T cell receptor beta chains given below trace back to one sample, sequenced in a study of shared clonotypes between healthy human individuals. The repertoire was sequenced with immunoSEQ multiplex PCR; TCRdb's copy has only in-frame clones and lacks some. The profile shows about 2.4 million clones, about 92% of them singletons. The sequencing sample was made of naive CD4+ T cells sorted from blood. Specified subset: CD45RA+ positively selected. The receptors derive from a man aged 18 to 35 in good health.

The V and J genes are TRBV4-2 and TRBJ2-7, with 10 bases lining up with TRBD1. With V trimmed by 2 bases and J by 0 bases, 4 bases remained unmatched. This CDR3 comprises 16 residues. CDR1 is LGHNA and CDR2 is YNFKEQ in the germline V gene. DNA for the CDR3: TGTGCCAGCAGCCAAACGACAGGGGGCAGCTCCTACGAGCAGTACTTC. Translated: CASSQTTGGSSYEQYF.

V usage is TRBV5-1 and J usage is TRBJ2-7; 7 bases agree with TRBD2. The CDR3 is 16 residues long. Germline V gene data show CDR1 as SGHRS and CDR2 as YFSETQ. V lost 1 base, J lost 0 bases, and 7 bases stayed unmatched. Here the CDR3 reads CASSLKGLLNSYEQYF. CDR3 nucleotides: TGCGCCAGCAGCTTGAAGGGACTACTAAACTCCTACGAGCAGTACTTC.

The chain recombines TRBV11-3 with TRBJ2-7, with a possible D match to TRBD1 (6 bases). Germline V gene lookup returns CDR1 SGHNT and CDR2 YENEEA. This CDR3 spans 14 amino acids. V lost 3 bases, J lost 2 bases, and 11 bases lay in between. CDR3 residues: CASSFATGAYEQYF. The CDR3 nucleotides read TGTGCCAGCAGCTTCGCGACAGGAGCCTACGAGCAGTACTTC. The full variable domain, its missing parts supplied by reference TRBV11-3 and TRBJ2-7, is EAGVVQSPRYKIIEKKQPVAFWCNPISGHNTLYWYLQNLGQGPELLIRYENEEAVDDSQLPKDRFSAERLKGVDSTLKIQPAELGDSAVYLCASSFATGAYEQYFGPGTRLTVT.

CDR3 nucleotide sequence: TGCGCCAGCAGGTCGGGACAGGGGGTTCCTGCAGGGAACACTGAAGCTTTCTTT. Translating it yields CASRSGQGVPAGNTEAFF. The V call is TRBV5-1, the J call TRBJ1-1; 11 bases agree with TRBD1. Germline V CDR1 and CDR2: SGHRS, YFSETQ. CDR3 length: 18 amino acids. The ends lost 5 bases at V and 1 base at J; junction bases unmatched: 13.

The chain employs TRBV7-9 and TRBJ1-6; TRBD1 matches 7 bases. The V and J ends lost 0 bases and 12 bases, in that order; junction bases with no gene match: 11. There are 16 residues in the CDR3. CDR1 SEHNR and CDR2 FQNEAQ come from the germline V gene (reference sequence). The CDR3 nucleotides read TGTGCCAGCAGCTTAGCGCGTCAGGGGGACGGAAAACCCCTCCACTTT. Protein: CASSLARQGDGKPLHF. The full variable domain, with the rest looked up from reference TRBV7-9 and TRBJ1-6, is DTGVSQNPRHKITKRGQNVTFRCDPISEHNRLYWYRQTLGQGPEFLTYFQNEAQLEKSRLLSDRFSAERPKGSFSTLEIQRTEQGDSAMYLCASSLARQGDGKPLHFGNGTRLTVT.

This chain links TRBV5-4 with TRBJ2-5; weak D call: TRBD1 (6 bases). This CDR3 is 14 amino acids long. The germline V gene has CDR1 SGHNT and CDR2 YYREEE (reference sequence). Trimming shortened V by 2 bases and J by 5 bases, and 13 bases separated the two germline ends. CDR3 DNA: TGTGCCAGCAGCTTCCACAGGGCTGGGGAGACCCAGTACTTC. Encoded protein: CASSFHRAGETQYF. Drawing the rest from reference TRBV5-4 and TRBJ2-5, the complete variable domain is ETGVTQSPTHLIKTRGQQVTLRCSSQSGHNTVSWYQQALGQGPQFIFQYYREEENGRGNFPPRFSGLQFPNYSSELNVNALELDDSALYLCASSFHRAGETQYFGPGTRLLVL.

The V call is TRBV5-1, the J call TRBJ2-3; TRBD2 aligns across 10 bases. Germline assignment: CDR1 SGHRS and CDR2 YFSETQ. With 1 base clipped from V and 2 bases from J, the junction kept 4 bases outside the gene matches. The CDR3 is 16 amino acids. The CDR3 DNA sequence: TGCGCCAGCAGCTTGATTAGCGGGGGGACCACAGATACGCAGTATTTT. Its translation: CASSLISGGTTDTQYF.

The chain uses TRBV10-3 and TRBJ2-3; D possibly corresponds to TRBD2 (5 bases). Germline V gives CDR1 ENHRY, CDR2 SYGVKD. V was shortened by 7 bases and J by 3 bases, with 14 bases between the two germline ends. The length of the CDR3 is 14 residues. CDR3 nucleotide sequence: TGTGCCATCACCCGAGCGGAGACGACAGATACGCAGTATTTT. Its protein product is CAITRAETTDTQYF.

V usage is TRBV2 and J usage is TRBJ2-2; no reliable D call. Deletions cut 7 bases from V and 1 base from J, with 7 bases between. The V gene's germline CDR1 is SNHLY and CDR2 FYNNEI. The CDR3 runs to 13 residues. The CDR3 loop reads CASKEGNTGELFF. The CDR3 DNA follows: TGTGCCAGCAAGGAAGGGAACACCGGGGAGCTGTTTTTT.

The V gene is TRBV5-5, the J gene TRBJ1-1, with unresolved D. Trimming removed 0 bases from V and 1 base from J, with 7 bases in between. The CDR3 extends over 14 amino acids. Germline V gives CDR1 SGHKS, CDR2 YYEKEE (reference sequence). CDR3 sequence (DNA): TGTGCCAGCAGCTTGGGGATACCGAACACTGAAGCTTTCTTT. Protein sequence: CASSLGIPNTEAFF.

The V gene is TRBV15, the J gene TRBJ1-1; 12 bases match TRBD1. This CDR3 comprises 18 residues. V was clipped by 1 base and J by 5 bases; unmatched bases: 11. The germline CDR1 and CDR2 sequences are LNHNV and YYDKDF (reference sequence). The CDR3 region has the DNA TGTGCCACCAGCAGAGTTGCCGGGACAGGGGGCTGGGGGACTGAAGCTTTCTTT. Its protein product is CATSRVAGTGGWGTEAFF. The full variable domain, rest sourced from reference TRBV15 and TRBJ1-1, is DAMVIQNPRYQVTQFGKPVTLSCSQTLNHNVMYWYQQKSSQAPKLLFHYYDKDFNNEADTPDNFQSRRPNTSFCFLDIRSPGLGDTAMYLCATSRVAGTGGWGTEAFFGQGTRLTVV.

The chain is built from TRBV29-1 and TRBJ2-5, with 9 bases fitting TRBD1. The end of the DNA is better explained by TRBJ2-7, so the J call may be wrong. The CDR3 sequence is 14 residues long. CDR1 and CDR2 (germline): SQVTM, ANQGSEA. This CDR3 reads CSALPGQGSYEQYF. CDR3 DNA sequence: TGCAGCGCTCTCCCGGGACAGGGCTCCTACGAGCAGTACTTC.

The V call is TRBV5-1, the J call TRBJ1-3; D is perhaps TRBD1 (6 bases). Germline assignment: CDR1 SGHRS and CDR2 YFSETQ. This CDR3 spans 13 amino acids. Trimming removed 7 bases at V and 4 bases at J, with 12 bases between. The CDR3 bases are TGCGCCAGCGGCGACGGGGGCGGAAACACCATATATTTT. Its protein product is CASGDGGGNTIYF.

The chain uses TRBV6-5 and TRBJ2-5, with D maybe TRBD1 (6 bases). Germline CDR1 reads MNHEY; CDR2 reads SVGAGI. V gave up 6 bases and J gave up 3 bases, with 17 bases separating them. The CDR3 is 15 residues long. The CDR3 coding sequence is TGTGCCAGCAGACCGGACAGCTACCCAAAAGAGACCCAGTACTTC. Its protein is CASRPDSYPKETQYF.

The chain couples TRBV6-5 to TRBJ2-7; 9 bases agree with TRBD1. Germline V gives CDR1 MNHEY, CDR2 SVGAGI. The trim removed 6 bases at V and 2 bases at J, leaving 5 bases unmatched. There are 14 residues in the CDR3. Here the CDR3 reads CASSLGQGPYEQYF. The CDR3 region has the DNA TGTGCCAGCAGCCTCGGACAGGGGCCCTACGAGCAGTACTTC.

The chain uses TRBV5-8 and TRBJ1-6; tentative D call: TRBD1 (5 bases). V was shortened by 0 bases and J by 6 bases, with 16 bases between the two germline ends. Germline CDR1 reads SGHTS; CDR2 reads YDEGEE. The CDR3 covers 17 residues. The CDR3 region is CASSLEVLGATNSPLHF. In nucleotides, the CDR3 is TGTGCCAGCAGCTTGGAAGTATTAGGGGCCACTAATTCACCCCTCCACTTT.

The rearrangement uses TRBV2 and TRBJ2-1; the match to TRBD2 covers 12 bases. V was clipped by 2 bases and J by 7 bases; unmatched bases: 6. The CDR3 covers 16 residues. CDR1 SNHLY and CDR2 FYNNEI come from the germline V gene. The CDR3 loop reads CASSESTSGSGNEQFF. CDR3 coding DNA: TGTGCCAGCAGTGAATCGACTAGCGGGAGTGGTAATGAGCAGTTCTTC.

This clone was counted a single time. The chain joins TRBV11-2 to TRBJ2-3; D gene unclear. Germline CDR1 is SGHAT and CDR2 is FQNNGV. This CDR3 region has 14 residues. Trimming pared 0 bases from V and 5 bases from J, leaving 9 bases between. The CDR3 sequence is CASSLDGRRDTQYF. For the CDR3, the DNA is TGTGCCAGCAGCTTAGATGGCCGCAGAGATACGCAGTATTTT.

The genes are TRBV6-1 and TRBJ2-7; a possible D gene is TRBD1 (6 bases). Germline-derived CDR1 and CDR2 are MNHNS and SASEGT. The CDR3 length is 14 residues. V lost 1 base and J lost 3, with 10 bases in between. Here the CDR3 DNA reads TGTGCCAGCAGTGAAGTAGGGACAAGCTACGAGCAGTACTTC. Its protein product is CASSEVGTSYEQYF.